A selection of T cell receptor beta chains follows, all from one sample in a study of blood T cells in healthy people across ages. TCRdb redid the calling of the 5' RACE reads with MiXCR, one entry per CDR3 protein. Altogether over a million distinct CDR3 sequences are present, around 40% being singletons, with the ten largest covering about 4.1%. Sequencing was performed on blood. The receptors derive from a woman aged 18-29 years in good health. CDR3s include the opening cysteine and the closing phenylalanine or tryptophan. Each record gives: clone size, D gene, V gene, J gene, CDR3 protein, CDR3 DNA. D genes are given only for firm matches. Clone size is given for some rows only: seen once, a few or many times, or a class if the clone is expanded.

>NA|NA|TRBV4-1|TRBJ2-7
CASSHYEGTQQYF
TGCGCCAGCAGCCACTATGAGGGGACGCAGCAGTACTTC
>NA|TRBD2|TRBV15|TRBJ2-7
CATSREAGGLTYEQYF
TGTGCCACCAGCAGAGAAGCGGGAGGACTAACCTACGAGCAGTACTTC
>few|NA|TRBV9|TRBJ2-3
CASSVIPGPGTDTQYF
TGTGCCAGCAGCGTTATACCGGGCCCGGGAACAGATACGCAGTATTTT
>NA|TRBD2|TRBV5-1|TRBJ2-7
CASSFVAGKYEQYF
TGCGCCAGCAGCTTTGTAGCGGGGAAGTACGAGCAGTACTTC
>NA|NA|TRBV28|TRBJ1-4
CASSTPQMGGKLFF
TGTGCCAGCTCTACACCTCAGATGGGTGGGAAACTGTTTTTT
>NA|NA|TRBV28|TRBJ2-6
CASSLNWNNVLTF
TGTGCCAGCAGTTTAAATTGGAACAACGTCCTGACTTTC
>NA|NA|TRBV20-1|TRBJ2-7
CSARHHGAYEQYF
TGCAGTGCTAGACACCACGGGGCCTACGAGCAGTACTTC
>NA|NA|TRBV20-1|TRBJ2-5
CRASTRLETQYF
TGCAGGGCTAGTACTAGGTTAGAGACCCAGTACTTC
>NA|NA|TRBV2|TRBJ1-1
CASTYRVWAFF
TGTGCCAGCACTTACAGGGTCTGGGCTTTCTTT
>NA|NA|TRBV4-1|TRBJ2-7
CASSQFDPREQYF
TGCGCCAGCAGCCAATTCGACCCCCGTGAGCAGTACTTC
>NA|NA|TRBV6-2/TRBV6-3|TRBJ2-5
CASSWGLGETQYF
TGTGCCAGCAGTTGGGGGCTTGGAGAGACCCAGTACTTC
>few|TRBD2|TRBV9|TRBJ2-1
CASSSQPRGDEQFF
TGTGCCAGCAGCTCCCAACCCCGGGGGGATGAGCAGTTCTTC
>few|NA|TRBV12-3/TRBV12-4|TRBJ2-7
CASRHSSDPSEQYF
TGTGCCAGCAGGCATTCCTCTGACCCAAGCGAGCAGTACTTC